This TCR beta chain was retrieved from a study of blood T cell repertoires in COVID-19. For the study at large: Samples representing acute and convalescent COVID-19 were sourced from the United States, Italy and Spain. In each case, the material was cDNA or gDNA derived from T cells, B-cell-depleted T cells, or PBMCs.

Trimming took off 0 bases at V and 7 bases at J, with 10 bases between the two ends. Germline V gene sequence: CDR1 LGHDT, CDR2 YNNKEL (reference sequence). The CDR3 runs 14 residues. The authors' processing: Counts of nucleated cells, estimated from reference gene primer amplification, were obtained. Generated by immunoSEQ multiplex PCR, the TCRdb table keeps only in-frame clones and is missing some. That table gives V, J and clone size, and the DNA gave D and trimming. The top ten clones hold roughly 9% of a sample with about 160,000 clones, roughly 88% of them seen once. The V and J genes are TRBV3-1 (or the pseudogene TRBV3-2) and TRBJ1-3; D call uncertain. Input material: peripheral blood. The origin of this receptor is a woman of 80 years or more with active or convalescent COVID-19. The CDR3 loop reads CASSQDQRANTIYF. The CDR3 nucleotides read TGTGCCAGCAGCCAAGATCAGAGGGCCAACACCATATATTTT.